This T cell receptor (beta chain) was observed in a study of blood T cell repertoires in COVID-19. Study-level information: COVID-19 samples from acute and convalescent phases originated in the United States, Italy and Spain.

With V trimmed by 0 bases and J by 7 bases, 4 bases remained unmatched. There are 16 residues in the CDR3. CDR1 SEHNR and CDR2 FQNEAQ come from the germline V gene (reference sequence). In the authors' methods: Reference gene primer amplification gave estimated nucleated cell counts. Sequencing was performed with immunoSEQ multiplex PCR; in TCRdb, only in-frame clones are kept and a portion is missing. From that table come the V and J calls and clone size; the DNA was used to work out D and trimming. The sample lists approximately 210,000 clones; roughly four fifths were seen once. Participants spanned ages about 18 to 90 years and resided in some 22 US areas. Donors in Cohort 3 counted as recovered after two negative PCRs, clearance, or symptom resolution.

The chain couples TRBV7-9 to TRBJ2-1; TRBD2 agrees at 12 bases. This sequence originates from a woman aged 60-75 years who had recovered from COVID-19. The sample was PBMCs or T cells enriched from blood (not recorded which). CDR3 DNA sequence: TGTGCCAGCAGCTTAGCTGCTAGCGGGAGGGAAAATGAGCAGTTCTTC. It translates to CASSLAASGRENEQFF. Full variable domain (remainder filled in from reference TRBV7-9 and TRBJ2-1): DTGVSQNPRHKITKRGQNVTFRCDPISEHNRLYWYRQTLGQGPEFLTYFQNEAQLEKSRLLSDRFSAERPKGSFSTLEIQRTEQGDSAMYLCASSLAASGRENEQFFGPGTRLTVL.